This is a list of T cell receptor beta chains from one sample in a study of blood T cell repertoires in COVID-19. Some clones are missing from TCRdb's copy, which holds only in-frame ones; the method was immunoSEQ multiplex PCR. The table includes around 75,000 clones, approximately 79% detected once. Sequencing was carried out using peripheral blood. All receptors derive from a woman of 80 years or more with active or convalescent COVID-19. Both conserved end residues are trimmed from each CDR3. D genes are given only for firm matches.

d_gene	v_gene	j_gene	CDR3aa
TRBD1	TRBV12-3/TRBV12-4	TRBJ1-2	ASSPGTGDGYT
TRBD1	TRBV5-1	TRBJ1-1	ASSFIRDRDLNTEAF
-	TRBV5-7	TRBJ1-6	ASLYALVGFANSPLH
-	TRBV6-5	TRBJ2-2	ASSRTAANTGELF
TRBD2	TRBV7-2	TRBJ2-7	ASSPQPRTSGRAYEQY
TRBD2	TRBV5-1	TRBJ2-7	ASSSMGSGSTFEQY
TRBD2	TRBV5-1	TRBJ2-3	ASSFGGDTGGLSTDTQY
-	TRBV9	TRBJ2-7	ASSPPWTGSYEQY
TRBD2	TRBV7-9	TRBJ2-7	ASSIVSGSNYEQY
-	TRBV29-1	TRBJ2-1	SVVPGDNKGEQF
-	TRBV18	TRBJ2-7	ASSPSQIGLWYEQY
-	TRBV7-9	TRBJ1-3	ASSQTGSRDTIY
TRBD1	TRBV7-2	TRBJ1-5	ASSFTGGGQPQH
TRBD1	TRBV29-1	TRBJ1-1	SVGDRGYTEAF
TRBD1	TRBV6-5	TRBJ1-5	ASSLGQGNQPQH
-	TRBV9	TRBJ2-7	ASSSQAGRTYEQY
-	TRBV15	TRBJ2-7	ATSRDRSAAEQY
-	TRBV5-5	TRBJ1-5	ASSPDGGRYQPQH
-	TRBV7-9	TRBJ1-1	ASSFLPGTWVMNTEAF
-	TRBV6-2/TRBV6-3	TRBJ1-2	ASSRVRQANYGYT
-	TRBV11-2	TRBJ2-5	ASTIALGGETQY
-	TRBV21-1	TRBJ1-6	ASSKVGTGATNSPLH
-	TRBV19	TRBJ1-1	ASSKTVNTEAF
-	TRBV21-1	TRBJ2-1	ASVGLAGFYNEQF
TRBD2	TRBV7-2	TRBJ2-1	ASSPRVTSGGNEQF
-	TRBV4-3	TRBJ2-3	ASSQGQAITDTQY
TRBD1	TRBV24-1	TRBJ2-1	ATSGTGTGGIYNEQF
-	TRBV7-8	TRBJ2-7	ASSLLGVTGFDEQY
TRBD1	TRBV10-3	TRBJ2-1	AISERGQNNEQF
-	TRBV28	TRBJ2-1	ASSLSGGQYNEQF
TRBD1	TRBV7-2	TRBJ2-4	ASSKTGTYDIQY
TRBD2	TRBV5-1	TRBJ2-5	ASSDGTSGGVQETQY
TRBD1	TRBV27	TRBJ2-7	ASSGTGDYEQY
-	TRBV10-3	TRBJ1-1	AISESGVRGTGAF
TRBD1	TRBV10-2	TRBJ1-5	ATVTGNGNQPQH
TRBD1	TRBV28	TRBJ1-6	ASGGTGGISPLH
-	TRBV7-8	TRBJ1-6	ASRSTGTFSNSPLH
TRBD2	TRBV3-1/TRBV3-2	TRBJ2-1	ASSQVGTSGWKNEQF
TRBD1	TRBV5-6	TRBJ1-1	ASRQTGGGTEAF
TRBD1	TRBV4-3	TRBJ2-7	ASSQGGQGRQY